The 10 T cell receptor beta chains in this list originate from one sample, sequenced in a study of tumor-infiltrating lymphocytes in primary liver carcinoma. Starting material of 400 to 600 ng total RNA yielded TCR beta cDNA via a constant-region primer. Slightly modified ARM-PCR served as the procedure for the TCR beta libraries. These libraries came from three rounds of nested multiplex PCR. A C-beta reverse primer and TRBV1-TRBV30 forward primers served in each of the first two PCR rounds, at roughly 10 cycles apiece. MiXCR was run by TCRdb on the multiplex PCR reads, yielding one entry per CDR3 protein. The profile shows about 200,000 distinct CDR3 sequences, 65% of them singletons. Unsorted whole blood served as the source of blood RNA, and germline DNA was extracted as well. The sequenced sample was peripheral blood. These receptors were obtained from a woman aged 55-70 years with primary liver carcinoma and hepatitis B virus infection.

There are many counts of this clonotype. This chain joins TRBV29-1 and TRBJ2-1; 7 nucleotides match TRBD2. V lost 4 bases to trimming and J lost 8 bases; unmatched junction nucleotides: 5. Per the germline V gene, CDR1 is SQVTM and CDR2 is ANQGSEA. The CDR3 runs to 12 residues. The CDR3 DNA reads TGCAGCGTTGTGGGAGGGTTGGATGAGCAGTTCTTC. Translated, it gives CSVVGGLDEQFF.

This clonotype was counted at least ten times. This sequence joins TRBV6-5 and TRBJ1-2; a possible D gene is TRBD1 (6 bases). This CDR3 has 15 residues. The ends were cut back, 2 bases at V and 4 bases at J, with 14 bases in the middle. Per germline, CDR1 MNHEY and CDR2 SVGAGI. This chain's CDR3 is CASSYTRQALYGYTF. The CDR3 DNA follows: TGTGCCAGCAGTTACACACGACAGGCCCTCTATGGCTACACCTTC.

A note on this clonotype: Since no conserved phenylalanine or tryptophan closes the CDR3, a read error is the likely cause. The DNA is omitted, as the CDR3 cannot be located on it reliably, and the CDR3 follows TCRdb's listing. V and J are TRBV11-1 and TRBJ1-2. The CDR3 is 14 amino acids in total, end residues counted. Germline CDR1 SGHAT, CDR2 FQDESV (reference sequence). CDR3 in amino acids: CASRPRDSYYGYAI.

V is TRBV28 and J is TRBJ2-7; 11 nucleotides align to TRBD2. V dropped 5 bases and J dropped 2; count of bases not matched to a gene: 8. This CDR3 is built from 16 residues. From germline, CDR1 is MDHEN and CDR2 SYDVKM. The CDR3 region has the DNA TGTGCCAGCAGTAACAGAGGACTAGCGGGTGCCTACGAGCAGTACTTC. Translation: CASSNRGLAGAYEQYF.

Note on this clonotype: A much larger clone differs by one base, so this may be a read error. The chain uses TRBV6-1 and TRBJ2-2; D is unresolved. The germline gives CDR1 MNHNS, CDR2 SASEGT. Trimming cost V 10 bases and J 7 bases, with 13 bases left between them. This CDR3 comprises 12 residues. CDR3 coding DNA: TGTGCCAACAGCCTACGTGTCGGGGAGCTGTTTTTT. Translating it yields CANSLRVGELFF.

This chain uses TRBV7-9 with TRBJ1-1; perhaps TRBD1 as D (6 bases). The CDR3 has 14 amino acids. In germline, CDR1 is SEHNR, CDR2 FQNEAQ (reference sequence). Trimming removed 7 bases at V and 0 bases at J, with 12 bases between. The CDR3 is CASIPQGMNTEAFF. The CDR3 DNA is TGTGCCAGCATCCCACAGGGTATGAACACTGAAGCTTTCTTT. Full variable domain (outside the CDR3, taken from reference TRBV7-9 and TRBJ1-1): DTGVSQNPRHKITKRGQNVTFRCDPISEHNRLYWYRQTLGQGPEFLTYFQNEAQLEKSRLLSDRFSAERPKGSFSTLEIQRTEQGDSAMYLCASIPQGMNTEAFFGQGTRLTVV.

V gene TRBV9 combines with J gene TRBJ1-6; D unresolved. The CDR3 is made up of 14 amino acids. In germline, CDR1 is SGDLS, CDR2 YYNGEE. The V end lost 3 bases, the J end lost 9 bases, and 13 bases lay between the germline ends. CDR3 residues: CASSAGEGISPLHF. The CDR3 DNA reads TGTGCCAGCAGCGCTGGCGAAGGGATTTCACCCCTCCACTTT.

As concerns this clonotype: As the CDR3 is not closed by the conserved phenylalanine or tryptophan, this likely results from a read error. The chain recombines TRBV11-2 with TRBJ2-7, with TRBD1 identical over 9 bases. With 5 bases clipped from V and 7 bases from J, the junction kept 12 bases outside the gene matches. The CDR3 extends over 15 amino acids. CDR1 and CDR2 (germline): SGHAT, FQNNGV. The DNA for the CDR3 is TGTGCCAGCAGCCTCCCCCCACAGGGGGCGAGGGAGCAGTACTCC. This codes for CASSLPPQGAREQYS.

This sequence joins TRBV11-3 and TRBJ2-3; D remains unclear. Trimming shortened V by 0 bases and J by 12 bases, and 10 bases separated the two germline ends. Per the germline V gene, CDR1 is SGHNT and CDR2 is YENEEA. This CDR3 has 12 amino acids. The CDR3 spells CASSLEGITQYF. The CDR3 nucleotides are TGTGCCAGCAGCTTAGAGGGGATTACACAGTATTTT.

This clonotype occurred many times. This rearrangement joins TRBV10-2 to TRBJ2-1; D remains ambiguous. This CDR3 has 17 amino acids. CDR1 and CDR2 (germline): WSHSY, SAAADI. V shed 3 bases and J shed 0 bases, with 15 bases lying between them. CDR3 sequence reads: CASSDPLTDVSYNEQFF. CDR3 in DNA: TGCGCCAGCAGTGACCCACTAACCGACGTCTCCTACAATGAGCAGTTCTTC.